This TCR beta chain was recovered during a study of HIV-infected patients and healthy controls. Study summary: All patients had undetectable virus after a further year of therapy, 11 of 16 by the second bleed.

Whole blood was used without fractionation, so all unsorted peripheral T cells were included. The study, taken as a whole, reports: Eight alpha and eight beta V genes differed significantly in mean usage between HIV-infected patients and controls. Healthy controls shared more CDR3 sequences between individuals than HIV-infected patients did. When repertoires were size-matched, rare events in HIV-infected data became overweighted.

On this clonotype: The antigen is undetermined.

Approximately 510 ng RNA was reverse transcribed with alpha and beta constant-region primers. Alpha and beta chain libraries were made separately by chain-specific third strand synthesis with multiplexing indices. TCRdb used MiXCR to reprocess the 5' RACE reads, holding one entry per CDR3 protein. The profile shows 9,500 to 15,000 distinct CDR3 sequences, around a tenth of them singletons. This CDR3 comprises 17 residues. The germline V gene encodes CDR1 SGHVS and CDR2 FQNEAQ. V was pared by 5 bases and J by 0 bases, with 18 bases between. The sequence came from an adult with HIV infection. The donor label of this sample is uncertain. The chain carries TRBV7-8 and TRBJ2-3; tentatively, D is TRBD2 (6 bases). Sequenced material: blood, taken before antiretroviral therapy. CDR3 DNA: TGTGCCAGCAGCCGACGTAGCGGTACTAGTAGCACAGATACGCAGTATTTT. Protein product: CASSRRSGTSSTDTQYF.